The clone carrying this TCR beta chain was observed a handful of times. What it binds is not known. The sample is drawn from a study of beta chain features in type 1 diabetes. Across the whole study: Analysis included about 100 million sorted cells drawn from all samples.

The study's findings and limits: Shortening of TCRB CDR3s, moderate but significant, appeared in all four CD4+ subsets of Type 1 diabetes patients.

The V gene's germline CDR1 is SQVTM and CDR2 ANQGSEA. J gave up 5 bases and V 5 bases, and 6 bases lay outside the gene matches. The CDR3 is 14 residues long. cDNA synthesis used the whole RNA isolate, giving expressed TCRB sequences. Naive, central memory and regulatory T cell samples averaged roughly 3.5 million immunoSEQ reads each. Data came from immunoSEQ multiplex PCR; TCRdb stores just in-frame clones and leaves some out. The sample carries 500,000 to 650,000 clones, around 12% recorded once. The chain couples TRBV29-1 to TRBJ2-3; TRBD2 matches at 11 bases. The specimen was naive CD4+ T cells from blood. This receptor was obtained from a man aged 25 to 40 with type 1 diabetes. Written as DNA, the CDR3 is TGCAGCGTTCTTAGCGGGGGGGCCGGAGATACGCAGTATTTT. Translating gives CSVLSGGAGDTQYF.